The 32 T cell receptor beta chains below all came from one sample that was sequenced in a study of PD-1 blockade in classical Hodgkin lymphoma. Every patient was affected by relapse after autologous stem cell transplantation, while exposure to brentuximab vedotin was not uniform. The method was immunoSEQ multiplex PCR; TCRdb's version includes in-frame clones alone and lacks a portion of them. The table has roughly 19,000 clones, 84% seen once. This sample comprised peripheral blood mononuclear cells (PBMCs), obtained at baseline. These receptors were collected from a human donor with classical Hodgkin lymphoma.

The genes are TRBV19 and TRBJ1-2; D gene ambiguous. The CDR3 is 13 amino acids. Trimming removed 6 bases at V and 4 bases at J, with 12 bases between. Germline V gene lookup returns CDR1 LNHDA and CDR2 SQIVND (reference sequence). The DNA of the CDR3 is TGTGCCAGTAGGGACGTTGGGTCCTATGGCTACACCTTC. It yields the protein CASRDVGSYGYTF.

CDR3 sequence: CASSGTTAASSPLHF. The CDR3 DNA reads TGTGCCAGTAGCGGAACGACTGCTGCAAGTTCACCCCTCCACTTT. The chain employs TRBV19 and TRBJ1-6, with D unclear. The CDR3 sequence is 15 residues long. CDR1 is LNHDA and CDR2 is SQIVND in the germline V gene (reference sequence). V gave up 6 bases and J gave up 9 bases, with 18 bases separating them.

This clone was recorded once. The gene calls are TRBV4-1 and TRBJ2-2; 10 positions agree with TRBD1. The CDR3 is made up of 15 amino acids. J gave up 6 bases and V 3 bases, and 4 bases lay outside the gene matches. Germline values: CDR1 MGHRA, CDR2 YSYEKL. The CDR3 region has the DNA TGCGCCAGCAGCCAGCCAGGACAGGGGGCCGGGGAGCTGTTTTTT. This codes for CASSQPGQGAGELFF.

V gene TRBV4-3 combines with J gene TRBJ2-2; a weak D match, TRBD1 (5 bases). Germline CDR1 is LGHNA and CDR2 is YSLEER. This CDR3 spans 16 amino acids. Trimming removed 5 bases from V and 4 bases from J, with 17 bases in between. The CDR3 region is CASSKVAGLSTGELFF. DNA for the CDR3: TGCGCCAGCAGCAAAGTAGCAGGGTTGAGCACCGGGGAGCTGTTTTTT.

The sample holds a few counts of this clone. The chain joins TRBV4-1 to TRBJ2-1, with a weak D call TRBD1 (5 bases). CDR3 size: 17 residues. Trimming removed 0 bases at V and 7 bases at J, with 19 bases between. CDR1 and CDR2 from the germline V gene are MGHRA and YSYEKL. DNA of the CDR3: TGCGCCAGCAGCCAAGATCCTGGGGCTAGTGGAGTTAATGAGCAGTTCTTC. Protein product: CASSQDPGASGVNEQFF.

The chain uses TRBV30 and TRBJ1-1; weak D call: TRBD1 (6 bases). V gave up 7 bases and J gave up 0 bases, with 6 bases separating them. The germline CDR1 and CDR2 sequences are GTSNPN and SVGIG (reference sequence). CDR3 size: 11 residues. CDR3 in DNA: TGTGCCTCAGGGGTGAACACTGAAGCTTTCTTT. This codes for CASGVNTEAFF. The entire variable domain, with the rest obtained from reference TRBV30 and TRBJ1-1, is as follows: SQTIHQWPATLVQPVGSPLSLECTVEGTSNPNLYWYRQAAGRGLQLLFYSVGIGQISSEVPQNLSASRPQDRQFILSSKKLLLSDSGFYLCASGVNTEAFFGQGTRLTVV.

The chain couples TRBV27 to TRBJ2-1; D is possibly TRBD1 (6 bases). Germline loops: CDR1 MNHEY, CDR2 SMNVEV (reference sequence). This CDR3 is 14 amino acids long. Trimming removed 4 bases from V and 5 bases from J, with 12 bases in between. CDR3 sequence reads: CASSSLGGDNEQFF. Written as DNA, the CDR3 is TGTGCCAGCAGTTCTTTAGGGGGTGACAATGAGCAGTTCTTC.

This chain joins TRBV28 and TRBJ1-1; D ambiguous. The CDR3 consists of 17 residues. Trimming took 3 bases from V and 0 from J, leaving 17 bases between them. Germline CDR1 and CDR2: MDHEN and SYDVKM. CDR3 residues: CASSFSGLERLNTEAFF. As DNA, the CDR3 is TGTGCCAGCAGTTTTTCGGGGTTAGAACGATTGAACACTGAAGCTTTCTTT.

This sequence joins TRBV10-1 and TRBJ2-7; 10 nucleotides line up with TRBD1. Germline CDR1 WNHNN, CDR2 SYGVQD (reference sequence). The J segment lost 2 bases and the V segment lost 6 bases, leaving 7 bases of the junction unmatched. This CDR3 has 15 residues. CDR3: CASSVTGTGAYEQYF. Written as DNA, the CDR3 is TGCGCCAGCAGCGTAACCGGGACAGGGGCCTACGAGCAGTACTTC.

This clone is a singleton in its sample. The genes are TRBV7-2 and TRBJ2-7, with D unresolved. The CDR3 is 12 residues long. In germline, CDR1 is SGHTA, CDR2 FQGNSA. V gave up 8 bases and J gave up 1 base, with 9 bases separating them. This CDR3 reads CASLSASYEQYF. The CDR3 DNA is TGTGCCAGCTTATCAGCGTCCTACGAGCAGTACTTC. Supplemented by reference TRBV7-2 and TRBJ2-7, the full variable domain reads GAGVSQSPSNKVTEKGKDVELRCDPISGHTALYWYRQSLGQGLEFLIYFQGNSAPDKSGLPSDRFSAERTGGSVSTLTIQRTQQEDSAVYLCASLSASYEQYFGPGTRLTVT.

The CDR3 DNA reads as TGTGCCAGCAGCGCGGGACAGGAGATCTACGAGCAGTACTTC. The encoded protein is CASSAGQEIYEQYF. The rearrangement uses TRBV5-4 and TRBJ2-7; 8 bases fit TRBD1. The CDR3 totals 14 residues. With 4 bases clipped from V and 3 bases from J, the junction kept 6 bases outside the gene matches. CDR1 SGHNT and CDR2 YYREEE come from the germline V gene (reference sequence).

The CDR3 DNA reads TGTGCCAGCAGCTTAGCGGGGGTTTCCACAGATACGCAGTATTTT. Translating gives CASSLAGVSTDTQYF. This chain connects TRBV7-2 to TRBJ2-3; D is possibly TRBD1 or TRBD2 (5 bases each). The germline V gene encodes CDR1 SGHTA and CDR2 FQGNSA. This CDR3 contains 15 residues. The V gene lost 0 bases and the J gene lost 2 bases, with 9 bases spanning the gap.

The CDR3 is CASKDRDSYEQYF. The CDR3, as DNA: TGCGCCAGCAAGGACAGGGACTCCTACGAGCAGTACTTC. The rearrangement uses TRBV10-1 and TRBJ2-7, with TRBD1 matching 8 bases. This CDR3 region has 13 residues. Germline CDR1 and CDR2: WNHNN and SYGVQD (reference sequence). V gave up 7 bases and J gave up 0 bases; unmatched junction bases: 2.

The rearrangement uses TRBV19 and TRBJ1-4; no firm D call. Trimming removed 0 bases at V and 4 bases at J, with 9 bases between. Germline values: CDR1 LNHDA, CDR2 SQIVND (reference sequence). The CDR3 length is 15 residues. CDR3 protein: CASSIDRRLNEKLFF. The DNA of the CDR3 is TGTGCCAGTAGTATAGATCGGCGGCTTAATGAAAAACTGTTTTTT. Complete variable domain (other parts from reference TRBV19 and TRBJ1-4): DGGITQSPKYLFRKEGQNVTLSCEQNLNHDAMYWYRQDPGQGLRLIYYSQIVNDFQKGDIAEGYSVSREKKESFPLTVTSAQKNPTAFYLCASSIDRRLNEKLFFGSGTQLSVL.

Concerning this clone itself: The same CDR3 is also encoded by other DNA sequences in this sample. As DNA, the CDR3 is TGTGCCAGCAGTCCCCGGGATTATGGCTACACCTTC. It codes for CASSPRDYGYTF. The rearrangement uses TRBV28 and TRBJ1-2, with D unresolved. Germline V gives CDR1 MDHEN, CDR2 SYDVKM. CDR3 length equals 12 residues. The germline V and J ends were trimmed by 5 bases and 5 bases, with 9 bases remaining between them.

This chain uses TRBV7-8 with TRBJ2-3; D remains unclear. Germline CDR1 is SGHVS and CDR2 is FQNEAQ. V was clipped by 2 bases and J by 2 bases, with 11 bases between them. The CDR3 totals 15 residues. In DNA, the CDR3 is TGTGCCAGCAGCTTAACGGGCAAGACCACAGATACGCAGTATTTT. Amino acids: CASSLTGKTTDTQYF.

The rearrangement uses TRBV19 and TRBJ2-1; D call uncertain. The germline V gene has CDR1 LNHDA and CDR2 SQIVND (reference sequence). V lost 6 bases and J 0 bases, leaving 9 bases between the germline ends. The length of the CDR3 is 14 residues. CDR3 residues: CASSPLSSYNEQFF. CDR3 coding DNA: TGTGCCAGTAGCCCCTTAAGCTCCTACAATGAGCAGTTCTTC. Using reference TRBV19 and TRBJ2-1 for the parts outside the CDR3, the full variable domain is DGGITQSPKYLFRKEGQNVTLSCEQNLNHDAMYWYRQDPGQGLRLIYYSQIVNDFQKGDIAEGYSVSREKKESFPLTVTSAQKNPTAFYLCASSPLSSYNEQFFGPGTRLTVL.

The chain links TRBV27 to TRBJ1-1; no reliable D call. CDR3 length equals 14 residues. CDR1 MNHEY and CDR2 SMNVEV come from the germline V gene (reference sequence). Trimming shortened V by 2 bases and J by 1 base, and 8 bases separated the two germline ends. CDR3 protein: CASSLQIGNTEAFF. In nucleotides, the CDR3 is TGTGCCAGCAGTTTACAGATCGGGAACACTGAAGCTTTCTTT.

V and J are TRBV9 and TRBJ1-1; D gene unclear. Per germline, CDR1 SGDLS and CDR2 YYNGEE. Trimming took 4 bases from V and 3 from J, leaving 10 bases between them. The CDR3 spans 13 residues. DNA of the CDR3: TGTGCCAGCAGCCTTTGGGTGGACACTGAAGCTTTCTTT. Protein product: CASSLWVDTEAFF.

The V call is TRBV6-4, the J call TRBJ1-2, with D maybe TRBD1 (5 bases). The CDR3 has 13 residues. Trimming left V 9 bases short and J 4 bases short, with 15 bases between. The germline V gene has CDR1 MRHNA and CDR2 SNTAGT. In DNA, the CDR3 is TGTGCCAGGAACCGCGGGACCCCCTATGGCTACACCTTC. As protein: CARNRGTPYGYTF.

The V call is TRBV11-2, the J call TRBJ1-3, with unresolved D. Germline lookup yields CDR1 SGHAT and CDR2 FQNNGV. The CDR3 runs 14 residues. Trimming took 5 bases from V and 0 from J, leaving 8 bases between them. The CDR3 sequence: CASSLDPSGNTIYF. CDR3 bases: TGTGCCAGCAGCCTGGATCCCTCTGGAAACACCATATATTTT.

The V gene is TRBV29-1, the J gene TRBJ2-7, with D unresolved. Germline CDR1 SQVTM, CDR2 ANQGSEA. The V end lost 6 bases, the J end lost 2 bases, and 11 bases lay between the germline ends. The CDR3 runs to 12 residues. CDR3 nucleotides: TGCAGCGTGATATTCCTTACCTACGAGCAGTACTTC. Encoded protein: CSVIFLTYEQYF.

The CDR3 is CASSGATLEQYF. For the CDR3, the DNA is TGTGCCAGCAGTGGGGCAACTTTGGAGCAGTACTTC. The genes are TRBV27 and TRBJ2-7; TRBD1 might be the D (5 bases). The CDR3 consists of 12 residues. Trimming took 5 bases from V and 7 from J, leaving 12 bases between them. CDR1 and CDR2 (germline): MNHEY, SMNVEV (reference sequence).

The CDR3 protein is CASTMDRSTDTQYF. The CDR3, as DNA: TGTGCCAGCACCATGGACAGAAGCACAGATACGCAGTATTTT. V gene TRBV6-5 combines with J gene TRBJ2-3; TRBD1 is a possible D gene (6 bases). Germline CDR1 and CDR2: MNHEY and SVGAGI. V lost 7 bases to trimming and J lost 0 bases, with 11 bases between them. The CDR3 runs to 14 residues.

The table lists this clone with a count of one. The genes are TRBV11-2 and TRBJ2-1, with D possibly called TRBD1 or TRBD2 (5 bases each). V dropped 4 bases and J dropped 0 bases, with 16 bases sitting between them. CDR3 size: 17 residues. Germline loops: CDR1 SGHAT, CDR2 FQNNGV. The CDR3 coding sequence is TGTGCCAGCAGCTCCTCTCCCGGGGACCGCTCCTACAATGAGCAGTTCTTC. Translated, it gives CASSSSPGDRSYNEQFF.

V gene TRBV4-1 combines with J gene TRBJ1-6; D is uncertain. Germline CDR1 reads MGHRA; CDR2 reads YSYEKL. The CDR3 has 13 amino acids. V lost 4 bases and J lost 10, with 11 bases in between. CDR3 DNA: TGCGCCAGCAGCCGAGTCAAGGGCTCACCCCTCCACTTT. Its protein product is CASSRVKGSPLHF.

The chain carries TRBV4-1 and TRBJ2-1, with TRBD2 identical over 10 bases. This CDR3 contains 13 residues. Losses at the gene ends were 7 bases for V and 6 bases for J; bases not matched to a gene: 3. CDR1 is MGHRA and CDR2 is YSYEKL in the germline V gene. The CDR3 DNA reads TGCGCCAGCAAGGTAGCGGGGGGCAATGAGCAGTTCTTC. This translates into CASKVAGGNEQFF.

The chain combines TRBV28 with TRBJ2-1; TRBD1 or TRBD2 may be the D gene (5 bases each). CDR1 is MDHEN and CDR2 is SYDVKM in the germline V gene. This CDR3 region has 17 residues. Trimming removed 2 bases at V and 4 bases at J, with 18 bases between. The CDR3 DNA is TGTGCCAGCAGTTTAATCTCCGGGGCAGGTCTGTACAATGAGCAGTTCTTC. Translation gives CASSLISGAGLYNEQFF.

This clone was counted once. The chain combines TRBV15 with TRBJ1-1; D may be TRBD1 (5 bases). Trimming shortened V by 4 bases and J by 4 bases, and 13 bases separated the two germline ends. Germline CDR1 reads LNHNV; CDR2 reads YYDKDF (reference sequence). This CDR3 has 14 residues. The CDR3 bases are TGTGCCACCAGCACGAGGTCGACAGCCACTGAAGCTTTCTTT. Encoded protein: CATSTRSTATEAFF.

This clone was observed a few times. The rearrangement links TRBV18 to TRBJ2-7, with D unclear. CDR3 length: 12 amino acids. CDR1 is KGHSH and CDR2 is LQKENI in the germline V gene. Trimming shortened V by 3 bases and J by 0 bases, and 3 bases separated the two germline ends. The CDR3 region is CASSPGSYEQYF. The DNA of the CDR3 is TGTGCCAGCTCACCCGGCTCCTACGAGCAGTACTTC.

J is TRBJ2-3 and V is TRBV7-8; D remains ambiguous. The V gene's germline CDR1 is SGHVS and CDR2 FQNEAQ. V lost 2 bases and J lost 5, with 5 bases in between. The CDR3 is 12 residues long. In nucleotides, the CDR3 is TGTGCCAGCAGCTTAAAGGGAGATACGCAGTATTTT. This codes for CASSLKGDTQYF.

This clone was observed once. The rearrangement joins TRBV30 to TRBJ2-1; the match to TRBD2 covers 9 bases. Germline V gene sequence: CDR1 GTSNPN, CDR2 SVGIG (reference sequence). V lost 3 bases to trimming and J lost 5 bases; unmatched junction nucleotides: 5. This CDR3 has 14 residues. The CDR3 spells CAWRQRGAHNEQFF. CDR3 coding DNA: TGTGCCTGGAGACAGCGGGGGGCCCACAATGAGCAGTTCTTC. Drawing the rest from reference TRBV30 and TRBJ2-1, the complete variable domain is SQTIHQWPATLVQPVGSPLSLECTVEGTSNPNLYWYRQAAGRGLQLLFYSVGIGQISSEVPQNLSASRPQDRQFILSSKKLLLSDSGFYLCAWRQRGAHNEQFFGPGTRLTVL.